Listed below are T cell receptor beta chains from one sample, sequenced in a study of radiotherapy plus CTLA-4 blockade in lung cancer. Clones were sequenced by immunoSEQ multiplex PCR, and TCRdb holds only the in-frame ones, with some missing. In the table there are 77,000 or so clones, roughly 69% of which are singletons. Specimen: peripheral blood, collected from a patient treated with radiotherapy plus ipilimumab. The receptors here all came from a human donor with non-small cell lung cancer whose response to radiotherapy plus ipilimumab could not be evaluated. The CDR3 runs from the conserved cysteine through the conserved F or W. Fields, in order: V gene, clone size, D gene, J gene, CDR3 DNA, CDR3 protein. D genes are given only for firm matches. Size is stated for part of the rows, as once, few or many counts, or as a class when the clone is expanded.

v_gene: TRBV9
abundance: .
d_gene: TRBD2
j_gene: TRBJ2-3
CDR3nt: TGTGCCAGCAGCGTAGTGACTAGCGGGAGGGTACTTACAGATACGCAGTATTTT
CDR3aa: CASSVVTSGRVLTDTQYF

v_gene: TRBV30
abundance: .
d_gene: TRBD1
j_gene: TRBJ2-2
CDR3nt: TGTGCCTGCAACAGGGGGCCCGGGGAGCTGTTTTTT
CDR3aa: CACNRGPGELFF

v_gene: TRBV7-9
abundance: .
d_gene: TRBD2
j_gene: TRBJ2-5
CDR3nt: TGTGCCAGCAGCCCGAGCCAGCTAGCGGGAGAAAAAGAGACCCAGTACTTC
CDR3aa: CASSPSQLAGEKETQYF

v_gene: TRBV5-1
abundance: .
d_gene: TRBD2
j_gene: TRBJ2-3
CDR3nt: TGCGCCAGCAGCTTTAGCGGGGCCAGCACAGATACGCAGTATTTT
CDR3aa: CASSFSGASTDTQYF

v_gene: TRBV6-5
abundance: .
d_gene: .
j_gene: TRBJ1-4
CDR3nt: TGTGCCAGCAGTTACAGGGGTGGACAGAGGATAGAAAAACTGTTTTTT
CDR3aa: CASSYRGGQRIEKLFF

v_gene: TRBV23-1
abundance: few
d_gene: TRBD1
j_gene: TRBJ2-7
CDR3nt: TGCGCCAGCAGTCAATCGGGGACAGTCTCCTACGAGCAGTACTTC
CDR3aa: CASSQSGTVSYEQYF

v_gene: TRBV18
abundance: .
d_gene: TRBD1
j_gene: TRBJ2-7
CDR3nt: TGTGCCAGCCGACGGACAGGGGATTACGAGCAGTACTTC
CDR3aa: CASRRTGDYEQYF

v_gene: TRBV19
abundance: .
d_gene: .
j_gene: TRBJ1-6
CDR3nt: TGTGCCAGTAGTATTCTCCGAACGACAGATAATTCACCCCTCCACTTT
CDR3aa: CASSILRTTDNSPLHF

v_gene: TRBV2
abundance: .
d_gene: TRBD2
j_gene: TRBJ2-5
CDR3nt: TGTGCCAGCAGTTCGGGACTAGCGGGGCAAGAGACCCAGTACTTC
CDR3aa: CASSSGLAGQETQYF

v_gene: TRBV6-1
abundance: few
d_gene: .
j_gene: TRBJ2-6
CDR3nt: TGTGCCAGCAGTGAAAGTTCGACAGGAGCTGGGGCCAACGTCCTGACTTTC
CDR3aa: CASSESSTGAGANVLTF

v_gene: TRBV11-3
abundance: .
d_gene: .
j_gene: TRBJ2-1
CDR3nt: TGTGCCAGCAGCTTAGATCTCCGGGAGTGGAATGAGCAGTTCTTC
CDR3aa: CASSLDLREWNEQFF

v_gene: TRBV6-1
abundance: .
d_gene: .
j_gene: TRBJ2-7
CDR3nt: TGTGCCAGCAGCGCCTCAGGGTCCTGGGAGCAGTACTTC
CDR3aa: CASSASGSWEQYF

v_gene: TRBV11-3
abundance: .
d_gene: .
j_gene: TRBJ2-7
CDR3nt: TGTGCCAGCAGCTTAGAACCTAGCCGTCGGGACGAGCAGTACTTC
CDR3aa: CASSLEPSRRDEQYF

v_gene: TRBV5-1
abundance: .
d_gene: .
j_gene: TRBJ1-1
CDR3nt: TGCGCCAGCAGCCTCGGACATAACACTGAAGCTTTCTTT
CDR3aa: CASSLGHNTEAFF

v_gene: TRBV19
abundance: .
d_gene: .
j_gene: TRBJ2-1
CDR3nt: TGTGCCAGTAGTAGCGGGGAGACATACAATGAGCAGTTCTTC
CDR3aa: CASSSGETYNEQFF

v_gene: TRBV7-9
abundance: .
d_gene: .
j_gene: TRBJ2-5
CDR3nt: TGTGCCAGCACCCTAGGGGCGCAGGAAGAGTTACAGTACTTC
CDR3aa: CASTLGAQEELQYF

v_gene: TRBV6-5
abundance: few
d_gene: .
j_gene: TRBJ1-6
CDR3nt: TGTGCCGGAGGCGGGACGGGGAATTCACCCCTCCACTTT
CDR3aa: CAGGGTGNSPLHF

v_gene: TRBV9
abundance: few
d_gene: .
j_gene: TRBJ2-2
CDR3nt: TGTGCCAGCAGCACTACAGGGGGGGGAAACACCGGGGAGCTGTTTTTT
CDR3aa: CASSTTGGGNTGELFF

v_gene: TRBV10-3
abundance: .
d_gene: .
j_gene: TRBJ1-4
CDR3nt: TGTGCCATCAGTGAGTCGACGCGAGAGGGTCTGTTTTTT
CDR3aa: CAISESTREGLFF

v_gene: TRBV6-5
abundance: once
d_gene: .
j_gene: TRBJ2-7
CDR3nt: TGTGCCAGCAGTTACACACTCAGGGACTCCTACGAGCAGTACTTC
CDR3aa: CASSYTLRDSYEQYF

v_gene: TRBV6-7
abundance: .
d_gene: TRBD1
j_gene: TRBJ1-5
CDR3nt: TGTGCCAGCAGGCAACCGACAGGGATAAGTTACAATCAGCCCCAGCATTTT
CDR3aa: CASRQPTGISYNQPQHF

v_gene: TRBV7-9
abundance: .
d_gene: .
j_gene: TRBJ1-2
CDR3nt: TGTGCCAGCAGCTCCCGCCTCGGGGGGGTAGAGGGCTACACCTTC
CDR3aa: CASSSRLGGVEGYTF

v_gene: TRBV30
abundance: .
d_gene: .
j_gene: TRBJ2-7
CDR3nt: TGTGCCTTCCACAGGTTCAACGAGCAGTACTTC
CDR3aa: CAFHRFNEQYF

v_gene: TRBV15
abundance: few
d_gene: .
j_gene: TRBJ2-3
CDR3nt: TGTGCCACCAGCAGAGTCGGGACTAGCACAGATACGCAGTATTTT
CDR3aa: CATSRVGTSTDTQYF

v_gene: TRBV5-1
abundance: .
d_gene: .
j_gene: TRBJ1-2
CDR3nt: TGCGCCAGCAGCCTATGGAGTGGGGGGGGTTCGGATGGCTACACCTTC
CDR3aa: CASSLWSGGGSDGYTF

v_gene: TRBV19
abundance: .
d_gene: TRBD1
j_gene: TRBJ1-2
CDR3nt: TGTGCCAGTAGTAACCTGGCCGGGACAGACTATGGCTACACCTTC
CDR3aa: CASSNLAGTDYGYTF

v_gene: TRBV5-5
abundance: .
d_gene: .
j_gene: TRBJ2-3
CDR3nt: TGTGCCAGCAGCTTCTCTCTAGTGTCGGGGGTGGATACGCAGTATTTT
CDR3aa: CASSFSLVSGVDTQYF

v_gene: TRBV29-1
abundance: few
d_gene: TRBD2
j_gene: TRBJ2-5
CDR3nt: TGCAGCGTTGATTCGGGGACTAGCGAGACCCAGTACTTC
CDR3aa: CSVDSGTSETQYF

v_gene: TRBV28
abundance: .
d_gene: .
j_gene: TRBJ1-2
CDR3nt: TGTGCCAGCAGTTTGGAGCCGAGTGTAGCGGGCTACACCTTC
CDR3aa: CASSLEPSVAGYTF

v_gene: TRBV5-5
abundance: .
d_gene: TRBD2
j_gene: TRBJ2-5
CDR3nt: TGTGCCAGCAGCCCACGACTAGCGGGAGGGGGGGAGACCCAGTACTTC
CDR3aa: CASSPRLAGGGETQYF

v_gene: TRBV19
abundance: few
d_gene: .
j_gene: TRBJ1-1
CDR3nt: TGTGCCAGTAGTATAAAGGAGGGGACTGCTGAAGCTTTCTTT
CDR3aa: CASSIKEGTAEAFF

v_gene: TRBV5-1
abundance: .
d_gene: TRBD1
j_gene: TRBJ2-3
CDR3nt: TGCGCCAGCAGCTTTACCGGGACAGGGTCAGATACGCAGTATTTT
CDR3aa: CASSFTGTGSDTQYF

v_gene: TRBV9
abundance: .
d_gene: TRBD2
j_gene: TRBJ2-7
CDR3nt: TGTGCCAGCAGCCGGGGGGGATCGAGCTCCTACGAGCAGTACTTC
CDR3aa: CASSRGGSSSYEQYF

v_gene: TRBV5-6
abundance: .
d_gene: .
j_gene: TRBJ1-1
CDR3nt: TGTGCCAGCAGCTTGATCTGGAGGCGGGAGAACACTGAAGCTTTCTTT
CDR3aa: CASSLIWRRENTEAFF

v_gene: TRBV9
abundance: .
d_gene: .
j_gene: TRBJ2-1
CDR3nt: TGTGCCAGCAGCCCCCTTAGGCGGGACCTCAATGAGCAGTTCTTC
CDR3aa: CASSPLRRDLNEQFF

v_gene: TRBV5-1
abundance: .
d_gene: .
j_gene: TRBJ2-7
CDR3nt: TGCGCCAGCAGCTTGGATGTAGAATACGAGCAGTACTTC
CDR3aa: CASSLDVEYEQYF

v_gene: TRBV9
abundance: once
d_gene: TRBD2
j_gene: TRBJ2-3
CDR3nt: TGTGCCAGCAGCGGGACTAGCGGGAGGGCCCCAGATACGCAGTATTTT
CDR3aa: CASSGTSGRAPDTQYF

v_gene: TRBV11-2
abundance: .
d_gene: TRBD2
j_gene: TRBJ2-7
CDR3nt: TGTGCCAGCAGCTTAGAACTAGCGGGAGGGAGGCACGAGCAGTACTTC
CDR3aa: CASSLELAGGRHEQYF

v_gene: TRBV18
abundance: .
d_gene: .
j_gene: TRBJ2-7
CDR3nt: TGTGCCAGCTCCGCGCTAGTGGAAACCTACGAGCAGTACTTC
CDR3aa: CASSALVETYEQYF

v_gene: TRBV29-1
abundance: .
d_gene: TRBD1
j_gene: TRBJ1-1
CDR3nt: TGCAGCTCTTCAGGGGGCTCTGAAGCTTTCTTT
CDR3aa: CSSSGGSEAFF

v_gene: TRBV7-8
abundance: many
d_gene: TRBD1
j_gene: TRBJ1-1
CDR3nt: TGTGCCAGCAGCGCAGGACAGGGTGGTTCGACTGAAGCTTTCTTT
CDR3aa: CASSAGQGGSTEAFF

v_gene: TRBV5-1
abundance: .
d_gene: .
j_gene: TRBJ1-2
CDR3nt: TGCGCCAGCAGCTTGGGACACGATGGCTACACCTTC
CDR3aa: CASSLGHDGYTF

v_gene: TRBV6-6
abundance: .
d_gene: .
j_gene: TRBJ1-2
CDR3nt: TGTGCCAGCAGTTACTCGGAGGGGCCGAGGGTTGGCTACACCTTC
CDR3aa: CASSYSEGPRVGYTF

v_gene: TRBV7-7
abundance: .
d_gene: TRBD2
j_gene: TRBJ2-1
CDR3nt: TGTGCCAGCAGCCGGGGACTAGCGGGTGGAAATGAGCAGTTCTTC
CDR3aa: CASSRGLAGGNEQFF

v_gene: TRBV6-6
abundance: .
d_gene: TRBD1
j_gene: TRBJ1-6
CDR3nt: TGTGCCAGCAGCTCGACAGGGGGGAATTCACCCCTCCACTTT
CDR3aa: CASSSTGGNSPLHF

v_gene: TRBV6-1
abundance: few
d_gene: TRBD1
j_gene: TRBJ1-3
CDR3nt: TGTGCCAGCAGTGACTGGGGACAGGGGCTAGGAAACACCATATATTTT
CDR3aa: CASSDWGQGLGNTIYF

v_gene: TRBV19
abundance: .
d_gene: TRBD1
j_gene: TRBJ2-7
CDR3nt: TGTGCCAGTAGTCTCCGCGGACAGGTCTACGAGCAGTACTTC
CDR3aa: CASSLRGQVYEQYF

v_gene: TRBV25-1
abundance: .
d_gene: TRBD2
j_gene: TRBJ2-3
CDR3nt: TGTGCCAGCAGTGCTTGGTGGCAGAGCGGGGGGGCCACAGATACGCAGTATTTT
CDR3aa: CASSAWWQSGGATDTQYF

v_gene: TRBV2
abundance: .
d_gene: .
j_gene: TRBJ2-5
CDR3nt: TGTGCCAGCAGTGAGCCGGCTGGAGGGGAGACCCAGTACTTC
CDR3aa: CASSEPAGGETQYF